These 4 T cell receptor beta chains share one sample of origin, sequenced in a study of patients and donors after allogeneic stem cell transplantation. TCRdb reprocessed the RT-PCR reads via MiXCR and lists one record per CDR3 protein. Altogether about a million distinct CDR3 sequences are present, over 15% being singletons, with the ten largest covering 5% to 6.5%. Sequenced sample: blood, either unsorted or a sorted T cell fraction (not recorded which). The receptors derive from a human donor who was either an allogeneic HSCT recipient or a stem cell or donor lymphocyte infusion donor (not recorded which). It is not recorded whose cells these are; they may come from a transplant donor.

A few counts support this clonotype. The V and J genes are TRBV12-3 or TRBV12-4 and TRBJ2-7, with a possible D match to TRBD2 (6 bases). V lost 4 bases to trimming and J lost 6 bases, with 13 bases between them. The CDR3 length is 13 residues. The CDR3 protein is CASSSGRPFEQYF. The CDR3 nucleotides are TGTGCCAGCAGTTCCGGGAGACCCTTCGAGCAGTACTTC.

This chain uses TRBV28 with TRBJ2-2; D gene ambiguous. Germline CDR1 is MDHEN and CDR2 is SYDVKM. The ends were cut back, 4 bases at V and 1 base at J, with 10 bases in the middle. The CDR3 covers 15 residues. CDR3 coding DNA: TGTGCCAGCAGTTGGACGGCCAAGAACACCGGGGAGCTGTTTTTT. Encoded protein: CASSWTAKNTGELFF.

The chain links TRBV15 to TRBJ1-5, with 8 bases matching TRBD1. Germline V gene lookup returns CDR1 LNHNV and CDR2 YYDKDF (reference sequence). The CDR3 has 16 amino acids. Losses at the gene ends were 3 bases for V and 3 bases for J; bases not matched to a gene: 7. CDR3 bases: TGTGCCACCAGCAGGACAGGGGTGGGGGTCAATCAGCCCCAGCATTTT. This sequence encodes CATSRTGVGVNQPQHF. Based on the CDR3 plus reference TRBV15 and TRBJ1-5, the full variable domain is DAMVIQNPRYQVTQFGKPVTLSCSQTLNHNVMYWYQQKSSQAPKLLFHYYDKDFNNEADTPDNFQSRRPNTSFCFLDIRSPGLGDTAMYLCATSRTGVGVNQPQHFGDGTRLSIL.

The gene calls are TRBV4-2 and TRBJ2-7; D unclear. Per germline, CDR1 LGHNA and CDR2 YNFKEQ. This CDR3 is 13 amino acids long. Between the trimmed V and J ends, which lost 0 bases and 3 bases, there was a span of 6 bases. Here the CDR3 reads CASSQEIGYEQYF. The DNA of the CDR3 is TGTGCCAGCAGCCAAGAGATCGGCTACGAGCAGTACTTC.